This T cell receptor beta chain was sequenced during a study of CD4 T cells in relation to SARS-CoV-2 and coronaviruses. The wider study: PBMCs were cultured with antigen for roughly nine days before TCR beta sequencing. Findings and caveats of the study: Pre-pandemic and post-infection samples never came from the same donor.

With respect to this clone: Its specificity is not known.

CD4+ T cells from unexposed donors were obtained before the COVID-19 pandemic (2011-2018). Isolation of CD4+ T cells took place after approximately 11 days in culture. Half the medium was replaced with IL-2 medium on days 3 and 7. Some clones are missing from TCRdb's copy, which holds only in-frame ones; the method was immunoSEQ multiplex PCR. The table lists around 25,000 clones, roughly 74% of them singletons. The CDR3 runs to 15 residues. CDR1 and CDR2 from the germline V gene are SGHRS and YFSETQ. V lost 0 bases and J lost 7, with 11 bases in between. The chain has TRBV5-1 and TRBJ1-6; D not certain. The receptor's source is a human donor in good health. Source material: CD4+ T cells from PBMCs, cultured in vitro. CDR3 bases: TGCGCCAGCAGCTTGGTTCGACCCGAGAATTCACCCCTCCACTTT. Encoded protein: CASSLVRPENSPLHF.